This T cell receptor (beta chain) was obtained from a study of CD8 T cells in Susac syndrome. Random hexamers served to reverse transcribe about 0.5 to 1 ug RNA. Amplification of TCR beta CDR3 by immunoSEQ multiplex PCR spanned 54 Vbeta and 13 Jbeta. MiXCR, run by TCRdb on the immunoSEQ multiplex PCR reads, gives a single entry per CDR3 protein. Of about 250,000 distinct CDR3 sequences detected, around 95% appear once; the ten largest clones hold roughly 0.07%. The CDR3 has 14 residues. Germline CDR1 reads DFQATT; CDR2 reads SNEGSKA (reference sequence). V was pared by 3 bases and J by 10 bases, with 18 bases between. CD8+ and CD4+ T cells circulating in blood were sequenced for TCR beta.

The sequence was obtained from a human donor with multiple sclerosis. The V and J genes are TRBV20-1 and TRBJ1-4, with D maybe TRBD1 (5 bases). The specimen sequenced was CD4+ T cells from PBMCs. CDR3 coding DNA: TGCAGTGCTAGTTACCCGGCAGGGATGAGAAAACTGTTTTTT. It encodes CSASYPAGMRKLFF.